Sequencing of this T cell receptor (beta chain) was carried out in a study of graft-versus-host responses after intestinal transplantation. Study in general: Every one of the recipients received anti-thymocyte globulin induction and afterwards took tacrolimus and steroids for roughly three years.

Per the germline V gene, CDR1 is MDHEN and CDR2 is SYDVKM. With 5 bases removed from V and 6 bases from J, the gap between germline ends came to 19 bases. CDR3 length: 15 amino acids. TCRdb's table, derived via immunoSEQ multiplex PCR, lists solely in-frame clones and lacks some. Of about 90,000 clones in the sample, less than 95% were seen once. This clone has a handful of counts. No antigen is known for it. V and J are TRBV28 and TRBJ1-1; tentatively, D is TRBD1 (6 bases). The sequence was collected from a human donor who was the organ donor for an intestinal transplant. The starting material was unstimulated CD4+ T cells sorted from spleen or lymph node cells, obtained before transplant. The CDR3 loop is CASSPYWDNEAEAFF. The CDR3 DNA reads as TGTGCCAGCAGTCCTTATTGGGACAACGAAGCTGAAGCTTTCTTT.